This is a list of T cell receptor beta chains from one sample in a study of T cell changes during pregnancy in multiple sclerosis. Assay used: immunoSEQ multiplex PCR; TCRdb lists only in-frame clones, some missing. The sample shows about 67,000 clones, roughly nine tenths of them seen only once. The source was peripheral blood, collected in the first trimester of pregnancy. These receptor sequences come from a female donor with multiple sclerosis, enrolled in a pregnancy study. The conserved cysteine and the conserved F or W are not part of the CDR3 here. Each record gives: J gene, D gene, V gene, CDR3 protein. D genes are given only for firm matches.

TRBJ2-1 | - | TRBV4-3 | ASSQGYSGNYNEQF
TRBJ1-1 | TRBD1 | TRBV7-6 | ASSLVPGQGPEAF
TRBJ2-7 | - | TRBV19 | ATSSRSYEQY
TRBJ2-5 | - | TRBV9 | ASSAMGASRETQY
TRBJ1-5 | - | TRBV27 | ASSRAEHQPQH
TRBJ2-5 | TRBD1 | TRBV7-2 | ASSPGTGVFETQY
TRBJ1-5 | TRBD1 | TRBV28 | ASSGDSNSNQPQH
TRBJ2-2 | - | TRBV2 | ASSDGARSNTGELF
TRBJ2-6 | - | TRBV29-1 | SVWGDSSNSGANVLT
TRBJ1-2 | - | TRBV30 | AWSVFRGVKKGYT
TRBJ2-7 | - | TRBV19 | ASSPEQGFSYEQY
TRBJ2-2 | TRBD2 | TRBV19 | ASIAGGHTGELF
TRBJ2-7 | TRBD2 | TRBV5-1 | ASSLTTATGTSNYEQY
TRBJ1-2 | - | TRBV7-9 | ASSLVSGFNYGYT
TRBJ2-4 | - | TRBV5-8 | ASSLAFGGQAKNIQY
TRBJ1-1 | - | TRBV7-9 | ASSLGQGIGTEAF
TRBJ1-1 | - | TRBV30 | AWSHSPAGYSMNTEAF
TRBJ2-7 | - | TRBV4-3 | ASSQAQGYEQY
TRBJ2-5 | TRBD1 | TRBV7-3 | ASSPWGQGQETQY
TRBJ1-2 | TRBD1 | TRBV7-9 | ASSPGQGYGYT
TRBJ2-2 | - | TRBV15 | ATSRGHLNTGELF
TRBJ1-1 | TRBD1 | TRBV30 | AWSVTGGNTEAF